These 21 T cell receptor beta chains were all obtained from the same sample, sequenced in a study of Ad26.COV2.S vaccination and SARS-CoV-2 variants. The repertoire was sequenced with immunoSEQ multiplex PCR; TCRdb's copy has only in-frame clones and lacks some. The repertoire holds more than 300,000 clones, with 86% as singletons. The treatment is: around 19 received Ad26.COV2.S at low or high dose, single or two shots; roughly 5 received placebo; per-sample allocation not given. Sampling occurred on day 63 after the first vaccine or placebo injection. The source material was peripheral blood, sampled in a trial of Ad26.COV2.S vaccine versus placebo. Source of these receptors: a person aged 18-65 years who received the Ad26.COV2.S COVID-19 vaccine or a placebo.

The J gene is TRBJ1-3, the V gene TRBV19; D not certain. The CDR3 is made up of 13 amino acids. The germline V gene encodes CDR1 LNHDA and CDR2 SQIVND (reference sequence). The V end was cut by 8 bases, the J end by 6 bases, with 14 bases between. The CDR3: CASQSRWENTIYF. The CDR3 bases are TGTGCCAGTCAAAGCAGGTGGGAAAACACCATATATTTT.

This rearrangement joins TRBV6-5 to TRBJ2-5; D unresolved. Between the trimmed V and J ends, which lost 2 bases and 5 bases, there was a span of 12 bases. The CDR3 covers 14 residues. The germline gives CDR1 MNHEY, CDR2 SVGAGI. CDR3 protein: CASSYGYPRETQYF. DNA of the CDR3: TGTGCCAGCAGTTACGGGTATCCGCGGGAGACCCAGTACTTC.

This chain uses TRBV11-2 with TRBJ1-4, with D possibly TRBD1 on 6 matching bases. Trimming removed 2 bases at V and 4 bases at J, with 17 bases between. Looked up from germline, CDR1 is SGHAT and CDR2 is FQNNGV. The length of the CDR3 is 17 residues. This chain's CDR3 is CASSLKGRGTFNEKLFF. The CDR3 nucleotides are TGTGCCAGCAGCTTAAAGGGAAGGGGGACCTTTAATGAAAAACTGTTTTTT.

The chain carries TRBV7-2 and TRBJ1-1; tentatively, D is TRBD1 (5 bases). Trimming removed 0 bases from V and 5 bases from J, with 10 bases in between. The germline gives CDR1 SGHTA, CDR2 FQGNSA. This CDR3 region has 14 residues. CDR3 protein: CASSLAGTSTEAFF. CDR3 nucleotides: TGTGCCAGCAGCTTAGCCGGGACTTCGACTGAAGCTTTCTTT. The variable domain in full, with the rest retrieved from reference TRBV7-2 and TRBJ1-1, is GAGVSQSPSNKVTEKGKDVELRCDPISGHTALYWYRQSLGQGLEFLIYFQGNSAPDKSGLPSDRFSAERTGGSVSTLTIQRTQQEDSAVYLCASSLAGTSTEAFFGQGTRLTVV.

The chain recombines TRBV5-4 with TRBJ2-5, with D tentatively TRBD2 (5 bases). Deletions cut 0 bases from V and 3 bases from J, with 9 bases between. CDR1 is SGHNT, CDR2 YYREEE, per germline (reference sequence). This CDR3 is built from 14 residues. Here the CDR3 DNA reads TGTGCCAGCAGCTTGGGGACTGTCGAAGAGACCCAGTACTTC. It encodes CASSLGTVEETQYF.

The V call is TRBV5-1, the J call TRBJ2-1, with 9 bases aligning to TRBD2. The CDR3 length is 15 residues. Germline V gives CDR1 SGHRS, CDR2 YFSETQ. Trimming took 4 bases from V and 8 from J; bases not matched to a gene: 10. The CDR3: CASSPDGGGADEQFF. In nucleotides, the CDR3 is TGCGCCAGCAGCCCCGATGGCGGGGGGGCCGATGAGCAGTTCTTC.

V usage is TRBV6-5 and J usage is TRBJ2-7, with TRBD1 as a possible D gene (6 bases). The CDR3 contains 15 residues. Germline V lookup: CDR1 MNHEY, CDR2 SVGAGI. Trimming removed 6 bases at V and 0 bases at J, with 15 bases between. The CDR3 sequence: CASRGALRGSYEQYF. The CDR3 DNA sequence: TGTGCCAGCAGGGGGGCCCTCCGGGGCTCCTACGAGCAGTACTTC.

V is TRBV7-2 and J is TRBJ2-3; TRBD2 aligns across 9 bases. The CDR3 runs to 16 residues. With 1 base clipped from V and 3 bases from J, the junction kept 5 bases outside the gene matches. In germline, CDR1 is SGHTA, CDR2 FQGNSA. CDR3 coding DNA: TGTGCCAGCAGCTTAGATGGCGGGGGGGTTACAGATACGCAGTATTTT. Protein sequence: CASSLDGGGVTDTQYF.

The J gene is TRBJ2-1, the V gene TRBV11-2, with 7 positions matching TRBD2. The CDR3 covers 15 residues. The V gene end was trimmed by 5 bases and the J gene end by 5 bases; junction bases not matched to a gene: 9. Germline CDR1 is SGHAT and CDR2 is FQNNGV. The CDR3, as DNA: TGTGCCAGCAGCCCAAGAGCGGGGTTAAACAATGAGCAGTTCTTC. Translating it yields CASSPRAGLNNEQFF.

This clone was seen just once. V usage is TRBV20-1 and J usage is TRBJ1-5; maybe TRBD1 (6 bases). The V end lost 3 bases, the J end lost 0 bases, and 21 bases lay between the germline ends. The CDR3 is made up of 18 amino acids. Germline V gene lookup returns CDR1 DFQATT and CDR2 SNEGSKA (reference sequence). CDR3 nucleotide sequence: TGCAGTGCTAGTGCGGCCGCTGGGGGCCTGAATAGCAATCAGCCCCAGCATTTT. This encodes CSASAAAGGLNSNQPQHF.

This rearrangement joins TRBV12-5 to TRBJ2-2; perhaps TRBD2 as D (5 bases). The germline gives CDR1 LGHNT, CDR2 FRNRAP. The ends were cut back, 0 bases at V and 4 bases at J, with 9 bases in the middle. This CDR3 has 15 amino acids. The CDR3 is CASGLVNAGTGELFF. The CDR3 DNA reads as TGTGCTAGTGGTTTGGTAAACGCGGGCACCGGGGAGCTGTTTTTT.

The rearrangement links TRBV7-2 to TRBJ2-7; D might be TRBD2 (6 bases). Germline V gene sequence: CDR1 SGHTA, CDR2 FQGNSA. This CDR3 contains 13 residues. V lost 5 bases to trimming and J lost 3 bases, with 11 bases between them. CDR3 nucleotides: TGTGCCAGCAGCAGACGGGGAGGCTACGAGCAGTACTTC. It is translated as CASSRRGGYEQYF.

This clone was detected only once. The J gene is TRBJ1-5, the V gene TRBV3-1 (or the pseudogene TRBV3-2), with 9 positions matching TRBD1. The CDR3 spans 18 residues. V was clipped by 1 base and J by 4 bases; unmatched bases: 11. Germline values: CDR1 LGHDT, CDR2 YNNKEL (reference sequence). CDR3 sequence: CASSQVPPGTGRNQPQHF. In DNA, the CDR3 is TGTGCCAGCAGCCAAGTGCCCCCCGGGACAGGGAGAAATCAGCCCCAGCATTTT.

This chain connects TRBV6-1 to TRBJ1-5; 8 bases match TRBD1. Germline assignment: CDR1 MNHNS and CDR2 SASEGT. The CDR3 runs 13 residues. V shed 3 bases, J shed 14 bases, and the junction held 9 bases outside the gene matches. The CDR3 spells CASSDRGLGDEHF. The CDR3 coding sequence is TGTGCCAGCAGTGACAGGGGGCTAGGAGATGAGCATTTT.

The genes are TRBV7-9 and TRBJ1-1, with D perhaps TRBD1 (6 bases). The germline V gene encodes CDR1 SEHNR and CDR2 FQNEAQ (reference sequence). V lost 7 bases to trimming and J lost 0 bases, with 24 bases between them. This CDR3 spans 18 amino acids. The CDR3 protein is CASIYIVDSALMNTEAFF. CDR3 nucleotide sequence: TGTGCCAGCATCTACATCGTGGACAGTGCCCTCATGAACACTGAAGCTTTCTTT.

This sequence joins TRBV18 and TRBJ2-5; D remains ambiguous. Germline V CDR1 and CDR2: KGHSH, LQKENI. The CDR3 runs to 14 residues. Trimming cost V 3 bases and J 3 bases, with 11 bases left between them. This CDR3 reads CASSPGGFEETQYF. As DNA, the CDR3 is TGTGCCAGCTCACCCGGCGGTTTTGAAGAGACCCAGTACTTC.

CDR3 residues: CASSHTGTGQSEQFF. In DNA, the CDR3 is TGTGCCAGCAGTCATACCGGGACTGGCCAAAGTGAGCAGTTCTTC. The chain uses TRBV11-2 and TRBJ2-1, with D possibly TRBD2 on 6 matching bases. The V end was cut by 6 bases, the J end by 9 bases, with 21 bases between. The CDR3 has 15 amino acids. CDR1 and CDR2 (germline): SGHAT, FQNNGV.

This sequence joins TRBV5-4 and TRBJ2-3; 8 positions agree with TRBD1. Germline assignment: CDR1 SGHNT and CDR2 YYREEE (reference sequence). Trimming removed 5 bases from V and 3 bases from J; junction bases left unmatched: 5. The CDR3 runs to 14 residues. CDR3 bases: TGTGCCAGCAGACCCCGGACAGGGACAGATACGCAGTATTTT. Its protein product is CASRPRTGTDTQYF.

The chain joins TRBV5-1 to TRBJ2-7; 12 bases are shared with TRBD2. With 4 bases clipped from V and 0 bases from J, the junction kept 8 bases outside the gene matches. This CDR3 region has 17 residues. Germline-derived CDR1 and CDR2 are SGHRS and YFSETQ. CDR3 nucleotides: TGCGCCAGCAGCCCCGGGGCTAGCGGGGGGGTCTCCTACGAGCAGTACTTC. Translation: CASSPGASGGVSYEQYF.

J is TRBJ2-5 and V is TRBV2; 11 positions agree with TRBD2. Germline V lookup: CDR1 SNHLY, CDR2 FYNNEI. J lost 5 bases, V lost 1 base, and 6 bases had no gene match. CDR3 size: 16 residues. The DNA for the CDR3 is TGTGCCAGCAGTGAAGGGGGGACTAGCGGTGAGGAGACCCAGTACTTC. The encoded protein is CASSEGGTSGEETQYF.

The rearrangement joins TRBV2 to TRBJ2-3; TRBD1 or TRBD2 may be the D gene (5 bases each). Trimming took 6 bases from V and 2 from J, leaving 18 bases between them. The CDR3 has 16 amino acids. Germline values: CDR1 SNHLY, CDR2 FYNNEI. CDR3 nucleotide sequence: TGTGCCAGCAGCGGGACCTCCGACCCTTCCACAGATACGCAGTATTTT. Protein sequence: CASSGTSDPSTDTQYF. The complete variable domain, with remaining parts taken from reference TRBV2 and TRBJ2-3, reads EPEVTQTPSHQVTQMGQEVILRCVPISNHLYFYWYRQILGQKVEFLVSFYNNEISEKSEIFDDQFSVERPDGSNFTLKIRSTKLEDSAMYFCASSGTSDPSTDTQYFGPGTRLTVL.